A selection of T cell receptor beta chains follows, all from one sample in a study of T cells of healthy individuals. TCRdb independently ran MiXCR on the 5' RACE reads; one entry per CDR3 protein. The sample comprises 90,000 to 100,000 distinct CDR3 sequences, roughly 15% of which are singletons, and over 5% rests with the top ten. Every receptor here comes from a human donor in good health. Both conserved end residues are part of each CDR3. Fields, in order: V gene, clone size, D gene, J gene, CDR3 DNA, CDR3 protein. The D gene is left open where the match is weak. Clone size, where shown, is once, few, many, or a class for clones that have expanded.

>TRBV2|NA|NA|TRBJ2-1
TGTGCCAGCAGTACAGGGTTTAGCGGGAATGAGCAGTTCTTC
CASSTGFSGNEQFF
>TRBV9|NA|TRBD2|TRBJ2-5
TGTGCCAGCAGCGTAGACAGCGGGGGGAAGACCCAGTACTTC
CASSVDSGGKTQYF
>TRBV6-5|NA|TRBD1|TRBJ2-1
TGTGCCAGCCATGCCGCGGGACAGGGTTTTCTCTTC
CASHAAGQGFLF
>TRBV4-3|few|TRBD1|TRBJ2-2
TGCGCCAGCAGCCCGGGACAGGGGGTCACCGGGGAGCTGTTTTTT
CASSPGQGVTGELFF
>TRBV7-2|NA|TRBD1|TRBJ1-2
TGTGCCAGCAGCCAGGACAGGGGGTATAATGGCTACACCTTC
CASSQDRGYNGYTF
>TRBV12-3/TRBV12-4|few|TRBD1|TRBJ2-5
TGTGCCAGCAGTTGGCGGACAGGGGATCTGGAGACCCAGTACTTC
CASSWRTGDLETQYF
>TRBV7-9|NA|TRBD2|TRBJ2-7
TGTGCCAGCAGCCTTAGCGGGAGTTCCGAGCAGTACTTC
CASSLSGSSEQYF
>TRBV7-2|NA|TRBD1|TRBJ1-5
TGTGCCAGCAGCTTGGGTGACAGGGGGCGAAGTCAGCCCCAGCATTTT
CASSLGDRGRSQPQHF
>TRBV3-1|NA|NA|TRBJ2-5
TGTGCCAGCAGCCAAACCAAAGAGACCCAGTACTTC
CASSQTKETQYF
>TRBV6-2/TRBV6-3|NA|TRBD2|TRBJ2-3
TGTGCCAGCAGGCTAGCGGGGGGTACAGATACGCAGTATTTT
CASRLAGGTDTQYF
>TRBV20-1|few|NA|TRBJ2-3
TGCAGTGCTAGAGATGTGGAGACAGATACGCAGTATTTT
CSARDVETDTQYF
>TRBV6-5|many|NA|TRBJ2-1
TGTGCCAGCAGTTACCGTCCCCTTTACAATGAGCAGTTCTTC
CASSYRPLYNEQFF
>TRBV20-1|NA|NA|TRBJ2-5
TGCAGTGCTTTCCGACCACAACAAGAGACCCAGTACTTC
CSAFRPQQETQYF
>TRBV7-3|NA|NA|TRBJ2-4
TGTGCCAGCAGCTCCCAGGCAGGCGGACGGAACATTCAGTACTTC
CASSSQAGGRNIQYF
>TRBV6-5|NA|NA|TRBJ2-5
TGTGCCAGCAGTTACTCGAATATGCAAGAGACCCAGTACTTC
CASSYSNMQETQYF
>TRBV29-1|many|NA|TRBJ2-5
TGCAGCACCCAGGGGCTAGGAGAGACCCAGTACTTC
CSTQGLGETQYF
>TRBV6-2/TRBV6-3|few|NA|TRBJ2-7
TGTGCCAGCAGTGCCGGGAGAGGAGTCTACGAGCAGTACTTC
CASSAGRGVYEQYF
>TRBV7-2|many|NA|TRBJ2-7
TGTGCCAGCAGCCGTCGAGAGTACGAGCAGTACTTC
CASSRREYEQYF
>TRBV11-1|many|NA|TRBJ2-5
TGTGCCAGCAGCTTAGAACAGGAGTACCAAGAGACCCAGTACTTC
CASSLEQEYQETQYF
>TRBV29-1|NA|NA|TRBJ1-2
TGCAGCGTCAGTATAGGGGGATCGGGCTACACCTTC
CSVSIGGSGYTF
>TRBV28|few|NA|TRBJ2-2
TGTGCCAGCAGAGTCCCCCGGCCTGCGAACACCGGGGAGCTGTTTTTT
CASRVPRPANTGELFF
>TRBV5-6|few|TRBD1|TRBJ2-3
TGTGCCAGCAACACGGACAGGGTAACAGATACGCAGTATTTT
CASNTDRVTDTQYF
>TRBV7-2|many|TRBD2|TRBJ2-3
TGTGCCAGCAGCCTCAGCGGGATCGTAAAAGATACGCAGTATTTT
CASSLSGIVKDTQYF
>TRBV20-1|NA|TRBD2|TRBJ2-1
TGCAGTGCTGGCAGCGGGAGTAATCGCAATGAGCAGTTCTTC
CSAGSGSNRNEQFF
>TRBV4-2|many|NA|TRBJ2-4
TGTGCCAGCAGCCAAGTAGGCAGGCAAGGGGGGAACATTCAGTACTTC
CASSQVGRQGGNIQYF
>TRBV11-2|many|NA|TRBJ2-3
TGTGCCAGCAGCTTAGAGCCGACCCCGGATACGCAGTATTTT
CASSLEPTPDTQYF
>TRBV3-1|NA|NA|TRBJ2-5
TGTGCCAGCAGCCAAGGCCTACTGGGGGGCCTCGGGGAGACCCAGTACTTC
CASSQGLLGGLGETQYF
>TRBV29-1|few|NA|TRBJ2-5
TGCAGCTCAAGGGAGATTCAGGAGACCCAGTACTTC
CSSREIQETQYF
>TRBV14|many|NA|TRBJ2-7
TGTGCCAGCAGCCAAGTTGGCAGGGGTTACGAGCAGTACTTC
CASSQVGRGYEQYF
>TRBV3-1|NA|NA|TRBJ2-7
TGTGCCAGCAGCCAACCGGGGTACGAGCAGTACTTC
CASSQPGYEQYF
>TRBV7-2|few|NA|TRBJ2-7
TGTGCCAGCAGCTTCGAGAGACTACTCGAGCAGTACTTC
CASSFERLLEQYF
>TRBV10-3|once|NA|TRBJ1-2
TGTGCCATCAGTGCGGGAGATGGCTACACCTTC
CAISAGDGYTF
>TRBV12-3/TRBV12-4|NA|TRBD2|TRBJ2-1
TGTGCCAGCAGTCGTTCTGGCGGGGGGACCTACAATGAGCAGTTCTTC
CASSRSGGGTYNEQFF
>TRBV3-1|few|TRBD1|TRBJ2-5
TGTGCCAGCAGCTCATGGACAGGGTTGGAGACCCAGTACTTC
CASSSWTGLETQYF
>TRBV4-3|NA|NA|TRBJ2-6
TGCGCCAGCAGCCAAGCCACAGGGACCGGGGCCAACGTCCTGACTTTC
CASSQATGTGANVLTF